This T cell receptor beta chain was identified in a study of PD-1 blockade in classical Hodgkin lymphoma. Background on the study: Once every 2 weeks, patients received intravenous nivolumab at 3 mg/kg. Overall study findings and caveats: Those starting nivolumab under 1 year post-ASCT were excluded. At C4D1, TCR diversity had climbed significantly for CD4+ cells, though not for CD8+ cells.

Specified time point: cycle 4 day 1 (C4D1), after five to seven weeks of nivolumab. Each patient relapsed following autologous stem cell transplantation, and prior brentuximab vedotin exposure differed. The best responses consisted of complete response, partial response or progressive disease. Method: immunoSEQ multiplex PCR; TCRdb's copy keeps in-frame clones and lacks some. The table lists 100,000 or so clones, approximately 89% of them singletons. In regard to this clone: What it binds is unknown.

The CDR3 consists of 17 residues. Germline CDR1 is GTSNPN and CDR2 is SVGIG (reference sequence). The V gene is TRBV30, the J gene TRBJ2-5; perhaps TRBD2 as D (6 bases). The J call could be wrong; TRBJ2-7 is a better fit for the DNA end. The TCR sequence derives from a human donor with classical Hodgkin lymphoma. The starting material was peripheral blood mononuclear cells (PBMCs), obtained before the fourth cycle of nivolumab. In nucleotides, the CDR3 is TGTGCCTGGACCTCTTTTCCCCGGGACTCACCCTCCTACGAGCAGTACTTC. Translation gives CAWTSFPRDSPSYEQYF.